A single sample is the source of the 30 T cell receptor beta chains below, sequenced in a study of cytomegalovirus exposure and HLA in healthy donors. Repertoires were generated with immunoSEQ multiplex PCR, while TCRdb's copy carries only in-frame clones and drops some. Of roughly 50,000 clones in the sample, roughly 90% were seen once. The sequenced sample consisted of PBMCs. These receptors were obtained from a young man in good health and CMV-seronegative.

The chain combines TRBV9 with TRBJ2-2; D may be TRBD2 (5 bases). The V gene's germline CDR1 is SGDLS and CDR2 YYNGEE. CDR3 length: 15 residues. V was pared by 7 bases and J by 4 bases, with 17 bases between. Written as DNA, the CDR3 is TGTGCCAGCGGTCAGGTGGGCGGGTCCACCGGGGAGCTGTTTTTT. Its protein is CASGQVGGSTGELFF.

The chain recombines TRBV11-2 with TRBJ2-1; D is possibly TRBD2 (5 bases). V lost 2 bases to trimming and J lost 4 bases, with 21 bases between them. Germline V gene sequence: CDR1 SGHAT, CDR2 FQNNGV. The CDR3 loop spans 18 amino acids. In nucleotides, the CDR3 is TGTGCCAGCAGCTTACTAGGTAGCGCAACTTCAAATTACAATGAGCAGTTCTTC. It specifies CASSLLGSATSNYNEQFF. Drawing the rest from reference TRBV11-2 and TRBJ2-1, the complete variable domain is EAGVAQSPRYKIIEKRQSVAFWCNPISGHATLYWYQQILGQGPKLLIQFQNNGVVDDSQLPKDRFSAERLKGVDSTLKIQPAKLEDSAVYLCASSLLGSATSNYNEQFFGPGTRLTVL.

The chain uses TRBV29-1 and TRBJ2-7; 12 bases are shared with TRBD2. From germline, CDR1 is SQVTM and CDR2 ANQGSEA. The V and J ends lost 6 bases and 2 bases, in that order; junction bases with no gene match: 5. The length of the CDR3 is 14 residues. The CDR3 here is CSVTRTSGTYEQYF. As DNA, the CDR3 is TGCAGCGTCACGCGGACTAGCGGGACCTACGAGCAGTACTTC.

The V gene is TRBV28, the J gene TRBJ2-5, with D possibly being TRBD2 (7 bases). The germline CDR1 and CDR2 sequences are MDHEN and SYDVKM. CDR3 size: 16 residues. V was pared by 5 bases and J by 5 bases, with 21 bases between. The CDR3 here is CASSPEGGGELETQYF. The CDR3, as DNA: TGTGCCAGCAGTCCCGAGGGGGGGGGCGAATTGGAGACCCAGTACTTC. The full variable domain, its missing parts supplied by reference TRBV28 and TRBJ2-5, is DVKVTQSSRYLVKRTGEKVFLECVQDMDHENMFWYRQDPGLGLRLIYFSYDVKMKEKGDIPEGYSVSREKKERFSLILESASTNQTSMYLCASSPEGGGELETQYFGPGTRLLVL.

The V gene is TRBV13, the J gene TRBJ2-7; 11 bases are shared with TRBD2. The CDR3 totals 15 residues. V gave up 5 bases and J gave up 3 bases; unmatched junction bases: 6. Germline values: CDR1 PRHDT, CDR2 FYEKMQ (reference sequence). The CDR3 region is CASSVTSGGFYEQYF. CDR3 nucleotides: TGTGCCAGCAGCGTAACTAGCGGGGGCTTCTACGAGCAGTACTTC.

V is TRBV5-5 and J is TRBJ1-2; weak D call: TRBD1 (6 bases). V shed 4 bases and J shed 7 bases, with 20 bases lying between them. The CDR3 has 15 amino acids. Germline V gene lookup returns CDR1 SGHKS and CDR2 YYEKEE (reference sequence). The chain's CDR3 is CASSRPRTGNTGYTF. CDR3 DNA: TGTGCCAGCAGCCGCCCCAGAACAGGGAATACTGGCTACACCTTC.

This clone was detected only once. This chain connects TRBV4-1 to TRBJ2-3; a possible D gene is TRBD1 (6 bases). The CDR3 has 15 residues. The germline V and J ends were trimmed by 5 bases and 2 bases, with 14 bases remaining between them. The germline V gene has CDR1 MGHRA and CDR2 YSYEKL. The CDR3 spells CASSAGQHNTDTQYF. CDR3 in DNA: TGCGCCAGCAGCGCCGGACAGCATAACACAGATACGCAGTATTTT.

This chain uses TRBV14 with TRBJ2-3; D is possibly TRBD2 (7 bases). In germline, CDR1 is SGHDN, CDR2 FVKESK. The CDR3 sequence is 16 residues long. V lost 0 bases, J lost 3 bases, and 13 bases lay in between. Here the CDR3 reads CASSQDGGASTDTQYF. The CDR3 bases are TGTGCCAGCAGCCAAGATGGGGGGGCTTCGACAGATACGCAGTATTTT.

This rearrangement joins TRBV11-2 to TRBJ2-7; D gene unclear. With 5 bases removed from V and 2 bases from J, the gap between germline ends came to 7 bases. This CDR3 is built from 12 residues. Germline values: CDR1 SGHAT, CDR2 FQNNGV. This chain's CDR3 is CASSEQPYEQYF. In DNA form, the CDR3 reads TGTGCCAGCAGCGAACAGCCCTACGAGCAGTACTTC.

The rearrangement joins TRBV28 to TRBJ2-2; perhaps TRBD1 as D (5 bases). V was cut by 6 bases and J by 4 bases, with 15 bases left in between. The CDR3 has 15 residues. The germline V gene has CDR1 MDHEN and CDR2 SYDVKM. The CDR3 sequence: CASSRDWVGTGELFF. DNA of the CDR3: TGTGCCAGCAGCAGGGATTGGGTTGGCACCGGGGAGCTGTTTTTT.

This rearrangement joins TRBV5-1 to TRBJ2-3; D unclear. The CDR3 has 15 residues. Deletions cut 1 base from V and 0 bases from J, with 9 bases between. The germline gives CDR1 SGHRS, CDR2 YFSETQ. CDR3 DNA sequence: TGCGCCAGCAGCTTGATTCGTACTAGCACAGATACGCAGTATTTT. Protein product: CASSLIRTSTDTQYF.

The chain employs TRBV27 and TRBJ2-2; 10 bases are shared with TRBD2. This CDR3 is 15 amino acids long. V lost 7 bases, J lost 2 bases, and 4 bases stayed unmatched. In germline, CDR1 is MNHEY, CDR2 SMNVEV (reference sequence). CDR3 bases: TGTGCCAGCACTCTAGCGGGAGTTAACACCGGGGAGCTGTTTTTT. It yields the protein CASTLAGVNTGELFF.

The chain is built from TRBV6-5 and TRBJ1-4; no clear D. This CDR3 region has 12 residues. V lost 8 bases and J 6 bases, leaving 10 bases between the germline ends. The germline V gene has CDR1 MNHEY and CDR2 SVGAGI. CDR3 loop: CASREGDEKLFF. For the CDR3, the DNA is TGTGCCAGCCGGGAGGGCGATGAAAAACTGTTTTTT.

This clone was found once. This chain joins TRBV9 and TRBJ2-7; 7 bases line up with TRBD2. Trimming took 1 base from V and 4 from J; bases not matched to a gene: 8. Germline V CDR1 and CDR2: SGDLS, YYNGEE. This CDR3 is built from 15 residues. Here the CDR3 DNA reads TGTGCCAGCAGCGTACTAGCGGAGGGCGGGTACGAGCAGTACTTC. Residues: CASSVLAEGGYEQYF.

The rearrangement joins TRBV29-1 to TRBJ2-2, with TRBD1 as a possible D gene (5 bases). Germline-derived CDR1 and CDR2 are SQVTM and ANQGSEA. The CDR3 length is 12 residues. The ends were cut back, 7 bases at V and 4 bases at J, with 10 bases in the middle. The CDR3 region has the DNA TGCAGCGGTCAGGGTACCACCGGGGAGCTGTTTTTT. Translation gives CSGQGTTGELFF.

The CDR3 DNA sequence: TGTGCCAGCAGCGACACTAGCGGGAGGATTAGCACAGATACGCAGTATTTT. Protein: CASSDTSGRISTDTQYF. The chain recombines TRBV7-9 with TRBJ2-3, with 12 bases identical to TRBD2. From germline, CDR1 is SEHNR and CDR2 FQNEAQ (reference sequence). The CDR3 runs 17 residues. J was trimmed by 0 bases and V by 5 bases; bases with no gene match: 6.

This clone was recorded only once. This chain connects TRBV7-2 to TRBJ2-1; possible D gene TRBD1, 5 bases. Trimming shortened V by 6 bases and J by 0 bases, and 12 bases separated the two germline ends. The V gene's germline CDR1 is SGHTA and CDR2 FQGNSA. The length of the CDR3 is 15 residues. The CDR3 protein is CASRFDRGSYNEQFF. The CDR3 DNA reads TGTGCCAGCAGGTTTGACAGAGGCTCCTACAATGAGCAGTTCTTC.

The chain combines TRBV10-3 with TRBJ1-5; TRBD1 is a possible D gene (5 bases). The CDR3 consists of 18 residues. Trimming pared 4 bases from V and 3 bases from J, leaving 22 bases between. Germline V lookup: CDR1 ENHRY, CDR2 SYGVKD. CDR3 in amino acids: CAISAGGRAEYDNQPQHF. The CDR3 DNA reads as TGTGCCATCAGTGCGGGGGGTCGGGCAGAGTATGACAATCAGCCCCAGCATTTT.

The chain links TRBV7-2 to TRBJ1-2, with TRBD1 matching over 7 bases. The V gene end was trimmed by 5 bases and the J gene end by 4 bases; junction bases not matched to a gene: 13. The CDR3 is 16 residues long. Germline values: CDR1 SGHTA, CDR2 FQGNSA. DNA of the CDR3: TGTGCCAGCAGCCGACCAGGGACAGCCACCGTCTATGGCTACACCTTC. It specifies CASSRPGTATVYGYTF. The full variable domain, completed using reference TRBV7-2 and TRBJ1-2, is GAGVSQSPSNKVTEKGKDVELRCDPISGHTALYWYRQSLGQGLEFLIYFQGNSAPDKSGLPSDRFSAERTGGSVSTLTIQRTQQEDSAVYLCASSRPGTATVYGYTFGSGTRLTVV.

The J gene is TRBJ2-3, the V gene TRBV6-5; no reliable D call. CDR1 and CDR2 (germline): MNHEY, SVGAGI. There are 13 residues in the CDR3. Deletions cut 5 bases from V and 8 bases from J, with 14 bases between. The CDR3 is CASSETGTGTQYF. DNA for the CDR3: TGTGCCAGCAGTGAAACTGGCACGGGTACGCAGTATTTT.

V gene TRBV14 combines with J gene TRBJ2-7, with TRBD2 matching over 7 bases. Germline CDR1 reads SGHDN; CDR2 reads FVKESK. The CDR3 is made up of 15 amino acids. The J segment lost 5 bases and the V segment lost 2 bases, leaving 9 bases of the junction unmatched. For the CDR3, the DNA is TGTGCCAGCAGCCAAAGACTTGGGACTACCCACGAGCAGTACTTC. Translated: CASSQRLGTTHEQYF.

The chain employs TRBV29-1 and TRBJ2-7, with 9 bases matching TRBD1. The germline V gene encodes CDR1 SQVTM and CDR2 ANQGSEA. V gave up 7 bases and J gave up 7 bases; unmatched junction bases: 17. This CDR3 comprises 15 residues. The CDR3 DNA follows: TGCAGCGCAAGACTCCGGGACAGGGATTGGACAGAGCAGTACTTC. This sequence encodes CSARLRDRDWTEQYF.

The V gene is TRBV29-1, the J gene TRBJ1-3; D is unresolved. V shed 3 bases and J shed 0 bases, with 6 bases lying between them. Germline V gene data show CDR1 as SQVTM and CDR2 as ANQGSEA. The CDR3 is 13 residues long. The CDR3 DNA is TGCAGCGTTGATGAGGGCTCTGGAAACACCATATATTTT. Its translation is CSVDEGSGNTIYF.

This clone was detected only once. The gene calls are TRBV5-1 and TRBJ2-1, with 8 bases fitting TRBD1. The V gene end was trimmed by 4 bases and the J gene end by 8 bases; junction bases not matched to a gene: 8. Germline values: CDR1 SGHRS, CDR2 YFSETQ. CDR3 length: 14 amino acids. CDR3 DNA sequence: TGCGCCAGCAGCCTTACCGGACAGGGCGATGAGCAGTTCTTC. This encodes CASSLTGQGDEQFF.

This sequence joins TRBV6-6 and TRBJ1-2; TRBD1 aligns across 7 bases. J lost 4 bases, V lost 0 bases, and 5 bases had no gene match. The CDR3 is 15 residues long. Germline CDR1 and CDR2: MNHNY and SVGAGI (reference sequence). CDR3 protein: CASSYSMAGGYGYTF. The CDR3 nucleotides are TGTGCCAGCAGTTACTCGATGGCAGGGGGCTATGGCTACACCTTC.

The rearrangement uses TRBV6-5 and TRBJ1-4; 8 bases are shared with TRBD1. Germline V CDR1 and CDR2: MNHEY, SVGAGI. Unmatched junction bases numbered 6, after V lost 7 bases and J lost 8 bases. The CDR3 totals 13 residues. In nucleotides, the CDR3 is TGTGCCAGCAACGACAGGGGCGGAGAAAAACTGTTTTTT. This codes for CASNDRGGEKLFF.

The chain combines TRBV4-3 with TRBJ1-1; 7 nucleotides line up with TRBD1. J lost 0 bases, V lost 1 base, and 5 bases had no gene match. Germline V CDR1 and CDR2: LGHNA, YSLEER. The CDR3 has 16 residues. As DNA, the CDR3 is TGCGCCAGCAGCCAAGGAACAGGGGATATGAACACTGAAGCTTTCTTT. It specifies CASSQGTGDMNTEAFF.

The chain links TRBV21-1 to TRBJ2-2; the listed D gene, TRBD1, was not tested against the DNA. TRBV21-1 is a known pseudogene. The length of the CDR3 is 14 residues. This chain's CDR3 is CASGRTPNTGELFF. In DNA form, the CDR3 reads TGTGCCAGCGGCCGGACACCGAACACCGGGGAGCTGTTTTTT.

This chain connects TRBV5-5 to TRBJ2-7; no firm D call. The CDR3 totals 13 residues. V was trimmed by 2 bases and J by 4 bases, leaving 10 bases between them. The V gene's germline CDR1 is SGHKS and CDR2 YYEKEE (reference sequence). In nucleotides, the CDR3 is TGTGCCAGCAGCTTTGTTTTCCAATACGAGCAGTACTTC. Its translation: CASSFVFQYEQYF.

The J gene is TRBJ1-3, the V gene TRBV10-3; a possible D gene is TRBD1 (6 bases). V was trimmed by 4 bases and J by 0 bases, leaving 10 bases between them. CDR1 ENHRY and CDR2 SYGVKD come from the germline V gene. This CDR3 is built from 15 residues. The CDR3 DNA sequence: TGTGCCATCAGTGGGGACATCCGCTCTGGAAACACCATATATTTT. As protein: CAISGDIRSGNTIYF.